A single sample gave rise to the 25 T cell receptor beta chains below, sequenced in a study of blood T cell repertoires in COVID-19. Produced via immunoSEQ multiplex PCR; TCRdb's table is partial and in-frame only. This sample has under 250,000 clones, with over 75% found just once. The sample was peripheral blood. These receptors were taken from a human donor in a cohort sampled during active COVID-19.

The count of this clone is one. The chain is built from TRBV7-2 and TRBJ2-7, with D possibly being TRBD2 (5 bases). Germline CDR1 is SGHTA and CDR2 is FQGNSA. Trimming removed 5 bases at V and 2 bases at J, with 16 bases between. The CDR3 runs 15 residues. CDR3 in amino acids: CASSPSPLAAYEQYF. Here the CDR3 DNA reads TGTGCCAGCAGCCCTTCACCCCTAGCAGCCTACGAGCAGTACTTC.

This chain uses TRBV5-4 with TRBJ1-1, with TRBD1 as a possible D gene (6 bases). V lost 1 base, J lost 0 bases, and 13 bases lay in between. The CDR3 sequence is 16 residues long. The germline V gene has CDR1 SGHNT and CDR2 YYREEE (reference sequence). The CDR3 sequence is CASSLRGGGVNTEAFF. The CDR3 coding sequence is TGTGCCAGCAGCTTGAGGGGGGGAGGGGTGAACACTGAAGCTTTCTTT.

The V gene is TRBV27, the J gene TRBJ2-2; perhaps TRBD1 as D (5 bases). The CDR3 has 13 amino acids. Trimming removed 3 bases from V and 4 bases from J, with 6 bases in between. CDR1 and CDR2 (germline): MNHEY, SMNVEV (reference sequence). Here the CDR3 DNA reads TGTGCCAGCAGTTTGCAGGGCACCGGGGAGCTGTTTTTT. Translation gives CASSLQGTGELFF.

This clone was found a few times. The V gene is TRBV7-2, the J gene TRBJ2-7, with 10 nucleotides matching TRBD2. V shed 1 base and J 1 base; nucleotides not matched to a gene: 4. The length of the CDR3 is 16 residues. Germline values: CDR1 SGHTA, CDR2 FQGNSA. DNA for the CDR3: TGTGCCAGCAGCTTAGGCACTAGCGGGATTTCCTACGAGCAGTACTTC. This sequence encodes CASSLGTSGISYEQYF.

The CDR3 loop is CASSNQGANIQYF. CDR3 bases: TGTGCCAGCAGCAACCAGGGGGCGAACATTCAGTACTTC. The chain couples TRBV3-1 (or the pseudogene TRBV3-2) to TRBJ2-4; 8 bases map to TRBD1. Germline V gene lookup returns CDR1 LGHDT and CDR2 YNNKEL (reference sequence). The CDR3 contains 13 residues. J gave up 7 bases and V 5 bases, and 4 bases lay outside the gene matches.

The V gene is TRBV7-8, the J gene TRBJ2-1; TRBD2 aligns across 16 bases. This CDR3 contains 18 residues. Germline CDR1 and CDR2: SGHVS and FQNEAQ. V lost 5 bases and J lost 7; bases outside the gene matches: 11. In DNA form, the CDR3 reads TGTGCCAGCAGCCCGATGGGACTAGCGGGAGGGCCGGGGAATGAGCAGTTCTTC. Amino acids: CASSPMGLAGGPGNEQFF.

The chain has TRBV5-4 and TRBJ2-2; the D gene is possibly TRBD1 (5 bases). CDR1 SGHNT and CDR2 YYREEE come from the germline V gene (reference sequence). CDR3 length equals 14 residues. The V and J ends lost 4 bases and 1 base respectively, with 8 bases between them. The CDR3 spells CASSGTGNTGELFF. The CDR3 region has the DNA TGTGCCAGCAGCGGAACAGGGAACACCGGGGAGCTGTTTTTT.

This chain links TRBV28 with TRBJ1-3; D remains ambiguous. Trimming took 5 bases from V and 4 from J, leaving 15 bases between them. This CDR3 region has 15 residues. The germline V gene has CDR1 MDHEN and CDR2 SYDVKM. Written as DNA, the CDR3 is TGTGCCAGCAGTCCCCCCCGGATGGAGGGAAACACCATATATTTT. Its protein is CASSPPRMEGNTIYF.

This sequence joins TRBV6-5 and TRBJ1-1; perhaps TRBD1 as D (6 bases). V was shortened by 2 bases and J by 8 bases, with 9 bases between the two germline ends. Germline V gene sequence: CDR1 MNHEY, CDR2 SVGAGI. This CDR3 is built from 12 residues. DNA of the CDR3: TGTGCCAGCAGTTACCGACAGGCGGAAGCTTTCTTT. As protein: CASSYRQAEAFF.

The rearrangement links TRBV5-1 to TRBJ1-1; 7 positions agree with TRBD1. Per the germline V gene, CDR1 is SGHRS and CDR2 is YFSETQ. Trimming cost V 1 base and J 4 bases; bases outside gene matches: 4. There are 14 residues in the CDR3. The CDR3 DNA sequence: TGCGCCAGCAGCTTGAGGGACAGTAGCACTGAAGCTTTCTTT. The encoded protein is CASSLRDSSTEAFF.

The rearrangement joins TRBV29-1 to TRBJ2-4; 7 bases are shared with TRBD1. The germline V gene encodes CDR1 SQVTM and CDR2 ANQGSEA. Unmatched junction bases numbered 11, after V lost 6 bases and J lost 0 bases. The CDR3 loop spans 16 amino acids. The CDR3 loop is CSVRDSTTQAKNIQYF. DNA of the CDR3: TGCAGCGTACGGGACAGCACCACCCAAGCCAAAAACATTCAGTACTTC. The variable domain in full, with the rest retrieved from reference TRBV29-1 and TRBJ2-4, is SAVISQKPSRDICQRGTSLTIQCQVDSQVTMMFWYRQQPGQSLTLIATANQGSEATYESGFVIDKFPISRPNLTFSTLTVSNMSPEDSSIYLCSVRDSTTQAKNIQYFGAGTRLSVL.

The V gene is TRBV7-9, the J gene TRBJ1-4; TRBD1 matches 7 bases. The CDR3 sequence is 14 residues long. Germline assignment: CDR1 SEHNR and CDR2 FQNEAQ (reference sequence). Trimming at V came to 6 bases and at J to 7 bases, leaving 8 bases not matched to a gene. The CDR3: CASSSGTEGEKLFF. The CDR3 bases are TGTGCCAGCAGTTCGGGGACAGAGGGTGAAAAACTGTTTTTT.

CDR3 sequence: CASSLRLAGSTDTQYF. The CDR3 DNA reads as TGTGCCAGCAGCTTAAGACTAGCGGGGAGCACAGATACGCAGTATTTT. The chain employs TRBV5-8 and TRBJ2-3; 11 bases agree with TRBD2. In germline, CDR1 is SGHTS, CDR2 YDEGEE. The V segment lost 2 bases and the J segment 0 bases; nucleotides outside the gene matches: 2. The CDR3 covers 16 residues.

The rearrangement uses TRBV6-1 and TRBJ1-2, with 7 bases fitting TRBD1. J lost 0 bases, V lost 0 bases, and 10 bases had no gene match. Germline CDR1 and CDR2: MNHNS and SASEGT. The CDR3 extends over 18 amino acids. The DNA for the CDR3 is TGTGCCAGCAGTGAAGCGCGGAACAGGGGCCTCCCTAACTATGGCTACACCTTC. Protein: CASSEARNRGLPNYGYTF.

The V call is TRBV25-1, the J call TRBJ1-4; D remains unclear. Between the trimmed V and J ends, which lost 8 bases and 0 bases, there was a span of 7 bases. The CDR3 is made up of 13 amino acids. CDR1 and CDR2 (germline): MGHDK, SYGVNS. CDR3 bases: TGTGCCAGCTACGGGACAACTAATGAAAAACTGTTTTTT. Amino acids: CASYGTTNEKLFF.

The rearrangement uses TRBV19 and TRBJ2-5, with 10 bases matching TRBD1. The CDR3 runs 15 residues. Trimming cost V 5 bases and J 4 bases; bases outside gene matches: 7. Germline values: CDR1 LNHDA, CDR2 SQIVND (reference sequence). CDR3 bases: TGTGCCAGTAGTCTCGACAGGGGGCGTAGAGAGACCCAGTACTTC. Amino acids: CASSLDRGRRETQYF.

V usage is TRBV28 and J usage is TRBJ2-7, with 8 bases lining up with TRBD1. The germline CDR1 and CDR2 sequences are MDHEN and SYDVKM. The CDR3 sequence is 13 residues long. Trimming at V came to 5 bases and at J to 5 bases, leaving 5 bases not matched to a gene. The CDR3 sequence is CASSLDRVHEQYF. The CDR3 region has the DNA TGTGCCAGCAGTCTGGACAGGGTGCACGAGCAGTACTTC.

This clone was picked up many times. This chain links TRBV5-1 with TRBJ1-4; D possibly corresponds to TRBD1 (6 bases). The CDR3 length is 13 residues. Per the germline V gene, CDR1 is SGHRS and CDR2 is YFSETQ. Deletions cut 6 bases from V and 4 bases from J, with 10 bases between. The CDR3 here is CASNRDDNEKLFF. The DNA of the CDR3 is TGCGCCAGCAACAGGGACGATAATGAAAAACTGTTTTTT.

The V gene is TRBV9, the J gene TRBJ2-1; possibly TRBD2 for D (6 bases). The CDR3 contains 16 residues. V lost 7 bases, J lost 0 bases, and 17 bases lay in between. Germline CDR1 reads SGDLS; CDR2 reads YYNGEE. CDR3 sequence reads: CASSPRAGLSYNEQFF. For the CDR3, the DNA is TGTGCCAGCTCCCCCCGGGCGGGACTCTCCTACAATGAGCAGTTCTTC.

The chain has TRBV28 and TRBJ2-4, with 7 bases identical to TRBD2. J lost 0 bases, V lost 2 bases, and 7 bases had no gene match. The germline gives CDR1 MDHEN, CDR2 SYDVKM. The CDR3 spans 17 residues. CDR3 region: CASSLGGGFLAKNIQYF. The CDR3 coding sequence is TGTGCCAGCAGTTTAGGGGGGGGGTTCCTAGCCAAAAACATTCAGTACTTC.

The chain recombines TRBV5-1 with TRBJ1-6, with D maybe TRBD1 (6 bases). The V gene's germline CDR1 is SGHRS and CDR2 YFSETQ. The CDR3 sequence is 13 residues long. V was cut by 4 bases and J by 8 bases, with 10 bases left in between. DNA for the CDR3: TGCGCCAGCAGCGCAAGACAGGATTCACCCCTCCACTTT. It translates to CASSARQDSPLHF.

J is TRBJ2-3 and V is TRBV19, with 9 bases lining up with TRBD1. The CDR3 is made up of 14 amino acids. Germline assignment: CDR1 LNHDA and CDR2 SQIVND (reference sequence). The V gene end was trimmed by 4 bases and the J gene end by 7 bases; junction bases not matched to a gene: 6. The CDR3: CASSRGTGRNTQYF. CDR3 nucleotides: TGTGCCAGTAGTAGAGGGACAGGGAGAAATACGCAGTATTTT.

The J gene is TRBJ1-3, the V gene TRBV7-2; the D is unclear. The germline V gene has CDR1 SGHTA and CDR2 FQGNSA. CDR3 length: 16 residues. V dropped 1 base and J dropped 0 bases, with 10 bases sitting between them. CDR3 bases: TGTGCCAGCAGCTTAGTGCAGTCCGTCTCTGGAAACACCATATATTTT. Translated, it gives CASSLVQSVSGNTIYF.

This clone was found a few times. The chain carries TRBV6-4 and TRBJ2-3; possible D gene TRBD2, 6 bases. The CDR3 sequence is 14 residues long. Trimming took 5 bases from V and 10 from J, leaving 19 bases between them. The germline gives CDR1 MRHNA, CDR2 SNTAGT. CDR3 sequence (DNA): TGTGCCAGCAGTCCTGGGACTCTCTCTGGGGCGCAGTATTTT. Translation: CASSPGTLSGAQYF.

This clone occurred once. This rearrangement joins TRBV5-5 to TRBJ1-2; 8 positions match TRBD1. CDR3 length: 14 residues. In germline, CDR1 is SGHKS, CDR2 YYEKEE (reference sequence). The V and J ends lost 4 bases and 4 bases, in that order; junction bases with no gene match: 6. CDR3 sequence reads: CASSPRQGSYGYTF. As DNA, the CDR3 is TGTGCCAGCAGCCCGCGACAGGGGAGCTATGGCTACACCTTC.